Below, 29 T cell receptor beta chains from the same sample are listed, as sequenced in a study of blood T cell repertoires in COVID-19. This table comes from immunoSEQ multiplex PCR, and its TCRdb copy is limited to in-frame clones, with some not included. The data hold about 210,000 clones, with over 75% observed a single time. The sequencing input was peripheral blood. The receptor source for this set is a woman aged 40 to 50 with acute or convalescent COVID-19.

A remark on this clone: Other DNA sequences in the sample encode the same CDR3. V gene TRBV5-1 combines with J gene TRBJ1-2; 7 bases are a match to TRBD1. Germline V gene data show CDR1 as SGHRS and CDR2 as YFSETQ. Losses at the gene ends were 0 bases for V and 4 bases for J; bases not matched to a gene: 0. The CDR3 totals 13 residues. Written as DNA, the CDR3 is TGCGCCAGCAGCTTGGGGACAGGCTATGGCTACACCTTC. As protein: CASSLGTGYGYTF.

The gene calls are TRBV29-1 and TRBJ1-1; D is possibly TRBD1 (6 bases). V was pared by 7 bases and J by 4 bases, with 13 bases between. The CDR3 has 12 residues. The germline V gene has CDR1 SQVTM and CDR2 ANQGSEA. The CDR3 loop reads CSAVLGATEAFF. Written as DNA, the CDR3 is TGCAGCGCGGTTCTGGGGGCCACTGAAGCTTTCTTT.

J is TRBJ1-3 and V is TRBV10-3; the D gene is possibly TRBD1 (6 bases). The CDR3 runs to 15 residues. Germline loops: CDR1 ENHRY, CDR2 SYGVKD. V was shortened by 8 bases and J by 2 bases, with 16 bases between the two germline ends. The CDR3 region has the DNA TGTGCCATCCTTGGGGGCACGGAAGCTGGAAACACCATATATTTT. The encoded protein is CAILGGTEAGNTIYF.

This clone occurred once. CDR3 nucleotides: TGTGCCAGCATAAGGGGCCAGGTCACTGAAGCTTTCTTT. Its translation is CASIRGQVTEAFF. V is TRBV6-5 and J is TRBJ1-1; tentative D call: TRBD1 (5 bases). Germline CDR1 reads MNHEY; CDR2 reads SVGAGI. There are 13 residues in the CDR3. The germline V and J ends were trimmed by 7 bases and 4 bases, with 13 bases remaining between them.

This clone was counted a single time. V gene TRBV3-1 (or the pseudogene TRBV3-2) combines with J gene TRBJ2-5; 7 positions match TRBD2. CDR3 length: 15 residues. Germline loops: CDR1 LGHDT, CDR2 YNNKEL (reference sequence). The J segment lost 7 bases and the V segment lost 0 bases, leaving 8 bases of the junction unmatched. CDR3 loop: CASSQDLVGGLTQYF. DNA of the CDR3: TGTGCCAGCAGCCAAGATCTGGTGGGGGGGTTGACCCAGTACTTC.

The chain carries TRBV5-4 and TRBJ2-5; 7 bases are a match to TRBD1. Germline CDR1 SGHNT, CDR2 YYREEE (reference sequence). The CDR3 spans 14 residues. V lost 6 bases and J lost 0; bases outside the gene matches: 5. The CDR3 loop reads CASTRGQNQETQYF. CDR3 DNA sequence: TGTGCCAGCACCCGGGGACAGAACCAAGAGACCCAGTACTTC.

A single count supports this clone. An end of the junction differs from the germline gene, which may be a read error. V usage is TRBV7-3 and J usage is TRBJ1-2, with TRBD1 matching over 7 bases. Germline V gene lookup returns CDR1 SGHTA and CDR2 FQGTGA. The CDR3 runs to 13 residues. The chain's CDR3 is CASSLQFRDRMFF. CDR3 DNA: TGTGCCAGCAGCTTACAATTCCGGGACAGAATGTTCTTC. The full variable domain, with the rest looked up from reference TRBV7-3 and TRBJ1-2, is GAGVSQTPSNKVTEKGKYVELRCDPISGHTALYWYRQSLGQGPEFLIYFQGTGAADDSGLPNDRFFAVRPEGSVSTLKIQRTERGDSAVYLCASSLQFRDRMFFGSGTRLTVV.

The chain combines TRBV6-5 with TRBJ1-4; D is undetermined. Germline V lookup: CDR1 MNHEY, CDR2 SVGAGI. This CDR3 region has 14 residues. Deletions cut 4 bases from V and 0 bases from J, with 6 bases between. The CDR3 spells CASSSIATNEKLFF. DNA of the CDR3: TGTGCCAGCAGTTCCATTGCAACTAATGAAAAACTGTTTTTT.

The chain has TRBV10-3 and TRBJ1-2; 8 nucleotides align to TRBD1. The junction had 2 bases not matched to a gene; V was cut back by 5 bases and J by 3 bases. CDR3 length equals 13 residues. Germline V gene sequence: CDR1 ENHRY, CDR2 SYGVKD. The CDR3 sequence is CAISTGGDYGYTF. In nucleotides, the CDR3 is TGTGCCATCAGTACAGGGGGAGACTATGGCTACACCTTC.

This clone was seen only once. The genes are TRBV5-4 and TRBJ1-1, with 8 bases that match TRBD1. V lost 3 bases and J lost 1; bases outside the gene matches: 11. This CDR3 has 17 residues. Germline CDR1 and CDR2: SGHNT and YYREEE (reference sequence). The CDR3 is CASSYWGTGSANTEAFF. CDR3 coding DNA: TGTGCCAGCAGCTATTGGGGGACAGGTAGTGCGAACACTGAAGCTTTCTTT.

CDR3 DNA sequence: TGTGCCAGCTCACCAGGCTCAGCAGGGGGCTATGGCTACACCTTC. This codes for CASSPGSAGGYGYTF. V usage is TRBV18 and J usage is TRBJ1-2, with 7 bases fitting TRBD1. The V and J ends lost 2 bases and 4 bases, in that order; junction bases with no gene match: 7. Germline V gene sequence: CDR1 KGHSH, CDR2 LQKENI. The CDR3 consists of 15 residues.

This chain links TRBV5-6 with TRBJ2-5; maybe TRBD2 (5 bases). There are 13 residues in the CDR3. The V gene's germline CDR1 is SGHDT and CDR2 YYEEEE. V lost 0 bases, J lost 7 bases, and 10 bases lay in between. CDR3 sequence (DNA): TGTGCCAGCAGCTTGGACAGCGCGGGGACCCAGTACTTC. Translation gives CASSLDSAGTQYF.

The CDR3 nucleotides are TGCGCCAGCAGCCCGACAGCGGGGGGAGCTTGGGATACGCAGTATTTT. Its protein is CASSPTAGGAWDTQYF. The rearrangement links TRBV5-1 to TRBJ2-3; TRBD2 matches at 9 bases. Unmatched junction bases numbered 12, after V lost 4 bases and J lost 6 bases. Germline assignment: CDR1 SGHRS and CDR2 YFSETQ. The CDR3 length is 16 residues.

The chain recombines TRBV19 with TRBJ2-1; 8 nucleotides match TRBD1. With 3 bases clipped from V and 2 bases from J, the junction kept 3 bases outside the gene matches. CDR1 and CDR2 (germline): LNHDA, SQIVND (reference sequence). This CDR3 comprises 15 residues. The CDR3 sequence is CASSIEQGAYNEQFF. CDR3 DNA sequence: TGTGCCAGTAGTATTGAACAGGGGGCCTACAATGAGCAGTTCTTC.

The chain joins TRBV2 to TRBJ2-5; 7 nucleotides line up with TRBD2. The CDR3 is made up of 15 amino acids. Per the germline V gene, CDR1 is SNHLY and CDR2 is FYNNEI. V was pared by 6 bases and J by 1 base, with 8 bases of the junction left unmatched. In DNA form, the CDR3 reads TGTGCCAGCAGCGGAAGCGGGGAGACCCAAGAGACCCAGTACTTC. It encodes CASSGSGETQETQYF.

This chain connects TRBV18 to TRBJ1-4; 10 positions agree with TRBD1. V shed 4 bases, J shed 5 bases, and the junction held 1 base outside the gene matches. Germline V gene lookup returns CDR1 KGHSH and CDR2 LQKENI. The CDR3 is 14 amino acids. CDR3 region: CASSQDRGNEKLFF. The CDR3 DNA sequence: TGTGCCAGCTCACAGGACAGGGGGAATGAAAAACTGTTTTTT.

The sample holds one count of this clone. The chain carries TRBV4-1 and TRBJ1-6, with a possible D match to TRBD1 (5 bases). The CDR3 is made up of 15 amino acids. Germline lookup yields CDR1 MGHRA and CDR2 YSYEKL. V shed 6 bases and J shed 8 bases, with 17 bases lying between them. This chain's CDR3 is CASRQTFRADSPLHF. CDR3 DNA: TGCGCCAGCAGGCAAACCTTCAGGGCTGATTCACCCCTCCACTTT.

This rearrangement joins TRBV11-2 to TRBJ1-6; D possibly corresponds to TRBD1 (6 bases). The CDR3 is 15 amino acids. CDR1 and CDR2 from the germline V gene are SGHAT and FQNNGV. V gave up 1 base and J gave up 3 bases, with 7 bases separating them. The CDR3 coding sequence is TGTGCCAGCAGCTTAGGGGGGCTCTATAATTCACCCCTCCACTTT. This translates into CASSLGGLYNSPLHF.

The chain is built from TRBV27 and TRBJ1-1; 9 bases line up with TRBD1. J lost 4 bases, V lost 7 bases, and 7 bases had no gene match. The CDR3 runs to 14 residues. Germline V CDR1 and CDR2: MNHEY, SMNVEV (reference sequence). This CDR3 is CASNQQGASTEAFF. The CDR3 coding sequence is TGTGCCAGCAACCAACAGGGGGCGAGCACTGAAGCTTTCTTT.

This chain connects TRBV30 to TRBJ1-2, with 9 bases matching TRBD1. The CDR3 totals 16 residues. Germline values: CDR1 GTSNPN, CDR2 SVGIG (reference sequence). The V and J ends lost 4 bases and 4 bases, in that order; junction bases with no gene match: 13. The DNA of the CDR3 is TGTGCCTGGATGGGGGGACAGGGCGATTCGGGCTATGGCTACACCTTC. This translates into CAWMGGQGDSGYGYTF. Looking up the rest from reference TRBV30 and TRBJ1-2 gives the full variable domain: SQTIHQWPATLVQPVGSPLSLECTVEGTSNPNLYWYRQAAGRGLQLLFYSVGIGQISSEVPQNLSASRPQDRQFILSSKKLLLSDSGFYLCAWMGGQGDSGYGYTFGSGTRLTVV.

The sample holds one count of this clone. The CDR3 protein is CASSRMTSGEVDEQFF. The CDR3 DNA follows: TGCGCCAGCAGCCGGATGACTAGCGGGGAGGTCGATGAGCAGTTCTTC. V usage is TRBV4-1 and J usage is TRBJ2-1; 11 nucleotides agree with TRBD2. Trimming cost V 4 bases and J 8 bases; bases outside gene matches: 10. CDR1 and CDR2 (germline): MGHRA, YSYEKL. The CDR3 has 16 amino acids.

V gene TRBV14 combines with J gene TRBJ1-3; no definite D call. The CDR3 runs 12 residues. Trimming left V 4 bases short and J 4 bases short, with 5 bases between. CDR1 is SGHDN and CDR2 is FVKESK in the germline V gene. The CDR3 region is CASSPPGNTIYF. The DNA of the CDR3 is TGTGCCAGCAGCCCCCCGGGAAACACCATATATTTT.

The chain has TRBV7-9 and TRBJ1-1, with 7 nucleotides matching TRBD1. This CDR3 comprises 14 residues. Germline CDR1 SEHNR, CDR2 FQNEAQ (reference sequence). The trim removed 5 bases at V and 7 bases at J, leaving 10 bases unmatched. Here the CDR3 DNA reads TGTGCCAGCAGCCCTAGACAGGGTTATGGTGAAGCTTTCTTT. Its translation is CASSPRQGYGEAFF.

Regarding this clone: The CDR3 carries no conserved terminal phenylalanine or tryptophan, so it likely arises from a read error. The DNA is left out, because the CDR3 cannot be placed on it with certainty; the CDR3 is given as TCRdb lists it. V is TRBV5-1 and J is TRBJ1-4. A total of 10 residues make up the CDR3, ends included. CDR1 is SGHRS, CDR2 YFSETQ, per germline. This CDR3 reads CASSPGWLST.

The CDR3 region is CASSQGLAGAFYNEQFF. CDR3 nucleotide sequence: TGCGCCAGCAGCCAAGGACTAGCGGGGGCCTTCTACAATGAGCAGTTCTTC. V and J are TRBV4-1 and TRBJ2-1; 12 bases fit TRBD2. V lost 1 base and J lost 3; bases outside the gene matches: 4. The V gene's germline CDR1 is MGHRA and CDR2 YSYEKL. This CDR3 spans 17 amino acids.

This chain connects TRBV19 to TRBJ1-6; 9 bases fit TRBD1. The ends lost 2 bases at V and 8 bases at J; junction bases unmatched: 13. The CDR3 length is 18 residues. CDR1 is LNHDA, CDR2 SQIVND, per germline (reference sequence). The CDR3 coding sequence is TGTGCCAGTAGTATAATAGGTGGGGGACAGGGACTGCATTCACCCCTCCACTTT. Amino acid sequence: CASSIIGGGQGLHSPLHF.

The chain links TRBV30 to TRBJ2-1; 8 nucleotides match TRBD1. J gave up 6 bases and V 3 bases, and 10 bases lay outside the gene matches. CDR1 and CDR2 (germline): GTSNPN, SVGIG (reference sequence). The length of the CDR3 is 15 residues. This CDR3 is CAWRDEDRVPNEQFF. The DNA of the CDR3 is TGTGCCTGGAGGGATGAGGACAGGGTCCCCAATGAGCAGTTCTTC.

V usage is TRBV19 and J usage is TRBJ2-2; D is uncertain. Trimming cost V 5 bases and J 1 base, with 5 bases left between them. Germline V gene lookup returns CDR1 LNHDA and CDR2 SQIVND (reference sequence). CDR3 length equals 13 residues. CDR3 DNA: TGTGCCAGTAGTGAGCTGAACACCGGGGAGCTGTTTTTT. It specifies CASSELNTGELFF.

J is TRBJ2-2 and V is TRBV7-2; D call uncertain. The V and J ends lost 1 base and 6 bases respectively, with 6 bases between them. The germline V gene has CDR1 SGHTA and CDR2 FQGNSA. The CDR3 contains 13 residues. CDR3 DNA sequence: TGTGCCAGCAGCTTAGTCCTAGCCGGGGAGCTGTTTTTT. As protein: CASSLVLAGELFF. The entire variable domain, with the rest obtained from reference TRBV7-2 and TRBJ2-2, is as follows: GAGVSQSPSNKVTEKGKDVELRCDPISGHTALYWYRQSLGQGLEFLIYFQGNSAPDKSGLPSDRFSAERTGGSVSTLTIQRTQQEDSAVYLCASSLVLAGELFFGEGSRLTVL.